These 30 T cell receptor beta chains came from one sample sequenced in a study of CD8+ T cells in alopecia areata. RNA extraction was followed by reverse transcription into cDNA, which acted as the sequencing template. Sequenced by immunoSEQ multiplex PCR; TCRdb stores in-frame clones only, minus some. The sample includes 100,000 to 150,000 clones, about 46% of them seen just once. The sequencing here drew on CD8+ T cells sorted from blood, taken at week 0. These receptors were collected from a human donor with alopecia areata.

The chain carries TRBV5-6 and TRBJ2-5, with 13 bases matching TRBD2. The germline CDR1 and CDR2 sequences are SGHDT and YYEEEE. V shed 4 bases and J 0 bases; nucleotides not matched to a gene: 3. The CDR3 sequence is 16 residues long. The DNA of the CDR3 is TGTGCCAGCAGCGCCGGGACTAGCGGGAACCAAGAGACCCAGTACTTC. It specifies CASSAGTSGNQETQYF. The whole variable domain, remainder taken from reference TRBV5-6 and TRBJ2-5, is DAGVTQSPTHLIKTRGQQVTLRCSPKSGHDTVSWYQQALGQGPQFIFQYYEEEERQRGNFPDRFSGHQFPNYSSELNVNALLLGDSALYLCASSAGTSGNQETQYFGPGTRLLVL.

The chain combines TRBV29-1 with TRBJ2-5; a possible D gene is TRBD1 (7 bases). With 6 bases removed from V and 5 bases from J, the gap between germline ends came to 16 bases. Germline CDR1 reads SQVTM; CDR2 reads ANQGSEA. The CDR3 totals 13 residues. CDR3 sequence reads: CSVQGRGRETQYF. The CDR3, as DNA: TGCAGCGTCCAGGGCAGGGGGAGGGAGACCCAGTACTTC.

The rearrangement joins TRBV5-6 to TRBJ2-7; a possible D gene is TRBD1 (6 bases). The germline CDR1 and CDR2 sequences are SGHDT and YYEEEE. The CDR3 is made up of 12 amino acids. With 4 bases removed from V and 6 bases from J, the gap between germline ends came to 11 bases. The DNA for the CDR3 is TGTGCCAGCAGCCTGGGGGCAGCCGAGCAGTACTTC. The encoded protein is CASSLGAAEQYF.

The chain joins TRBV30 to TRBJ1-5; no definite D call. Germline V CDR1 and CDR2: GTSNPN, SVGIG (reference sequence). The V gene lost 1 base and the J gene lost 3 bases, with 10 bases spanning the gap. The CDR3 totals 14 residues. The CDR3 DNA follows: TGTGCCTGGAGTGGGTCCGGGAACAATCAGCCCCAGCATTTT. Encoded protein: CAWSGSGNNQPQHF.

The rearrangement links TRBV25-1 to TRBJ1-6, with a possible D match to TRBD1 (6 bases). Germline V CDR1 and CDR2: MGHDK, SYGVNS. The CDR3 is 14 amino acids. Trimming took 8 bases from V and 9 from J, leaving 17 bases between them. The CDR3 region is CASALGRGFSPLHF. DNA of the CDR3: TGTGCCAGCGCTCTGGGAAGGGGGTTTTCACCCCTCCACTTT.

The V call is TRBV27, the J call TRBJ1-5, with D uncertain. CDR1 is MNHEY and CDR2 is SMNVEV in the germline V gene (reference sequence). The CDR3 has 13 residues. V lost 10 bases and J lost 2, with 12 bases in between. CDR3 in amino acids: CATSNGGNQPQHF. The CDR3 DNA follows: TGTGCCACATCCAACGGGGGCAATCAGCCCCAGCATTTT.

The chain carries TRBV7-9 and TRBJ2-3; D uncertain. There are 15 residues in the CDR3. Germline CDR1 reads SEHNR; CDR2 reads FQNEAQ (reference sequence). The germline V and J ends were trimmed by 4 bases and 2 bases, with 13 bases remaining between them. The CDR3 coding sequence is TGTGCCAGCAGCTGGGCGGATTTGGACACAGATACGCAGTATTTT. Its translation is CASSWADLDTDTQYF.

This clone came up a few times. The rearrangement joins TRBV5-6 to TRBJ2-7; TRBD2 matches at 13 bases. The CDR3 is 17 residues long. Losses at the gene ends were 3 bases for V and 2 bases for J; bases not matched to a gene: 8. The germline V gene has CDR1 SGHDT and CDR2 YYEEEE. The CDR3 protein is CASSSTGLAGTPYEQYF. As DNA, the CDR3 is TGTGCCAGCAGCTCAACGGGACTAGCGGGGACTCCCTACGAGCAGTACTTC.

This clone has only a few counts. The chain has TRBV6-6 and TRBJ1-1; the match to TRBD1 covers 8 bases. The CDR3 totals 13 residues. V trimming: 11 bases; J trimming: 4 bases; junction bases outside the gene matches: 9. Germline V gene data show CDR1 as MNHNY and CDR2 as SVGAGI (reference sequence). CDR3 bases: TGTGCCGTCCACGGACAGGGTACCACTGAAGCTTTCTTT. This sequence encodes CAVHGQGTTEAFF.

The sample holds many counts of this clone. The V call is TRBV5-6, the J call TRBJ2-3, with D perhaps matching TRBD1 (5 bases). The germline V gene has CDR1 SGHDT and CDR2 YYEEEE. The CDR3 length is 12 residues. The V and J ends lost 6 bases and 7 bases respectively, with 12 bases between them. CDR3: CASTLRGNTQYF. The DNA of the CDR3 is TGTGCCAGCACCCTAAGGGGTAATACGCAGTATTTT. Combining the CDR3 with reference TRBV5-6 and TRBJ2-3 gives the whole variable domain DAGVTQSPTHLIKTRGQQVTLRCSPKSGHDTVSWYQQALGQGPQFIFQYYEEEERQRGNFPDRFSGHQFPNYSSELNVNALLLGDSALYLCASTLRGNTQYFGPGTRLTVL.

This clone was recorded only once. This chain joins TRBV6-5 and TRBJ2-2, with 7 positions matching TRBD1. Looked up from germline, CDR1 is MNHEY and CDR2 is SVGAGI. CDR3 length: 15 amino acids. V shed 4 bases and J 5 bases; nucleotides not matched to a gene: 7. The CDR3 region is CASSWTGEPTGELFF. The CDR3 region has the DNA TGTGCCAGCAGTTGGACAGGAGAGCCTACCGGGGAGCTGTTTTTT.

This chain connects TRBV10-1 to TRBJ2-2; D perhaps matches TRBD1 (6 bases). The V and J ends lost 7 bases and 2 bases respectively, with 11 bases between them. CDR1 and CDR2 from the germline V gene are WNHNN and SYGVQD (reference sequence). There are 14 residues in the CDR3. CDR3: CASNPGHNTGELFF. In DNA, the CDR3 is TGCGCCAGCAATCCGGGACATAACACCGGGGAGCTGTTTTTT.

This clone was seen a few times. The chain carries TRBV19 and TRBJ2-5, with D possibly matching TRBD1 (6 bases). This CDR3 has 16 amino acids. With 11 bases removed from V and 5 bases from J, the gap between germline ends came to 27 bases. The germline gives CDR1 LNHDA, CDR2 SQIVND (reference sequence). The CDR3 region is CAEGSHGTPRGETQYF. CDR3 nucleotides: TGTGCCGAAGGGTCCCACGGGACACCAAGAGGGGAGACCCAGTACTTC. The full variable domain, in which reference TRBV19 and TRBJ2-5 provide the parts outside the CDR3, is DGGITQSPKYLFRKEGQNVTLSCEQNLNHDAMYWYRQDPGQGLRLIYYSQIVNDFQKGDIAEGYSVSREKKESFPLTVTSAQKNPTAFYLCAEGSHGTPRGETQYFGPGTRLLVL.

This chain uses TRBV10-3 with TRBJ2-7, with a tentative D call TRBD1 (5 bases). CDR1 and CDR2 (germline): ENHRY, SYGVKD. This CDR3 region has 14 residues. V was cut by 9 bases and J by 3 bases, with 18 bases left in between. The CDR3 protein is CAINTQGTHYEQYF. Written as DNA, the CDR3 is TGTGCCATTAATACCCAGGGAACCCACTACGAGCAGTACTTC.

The chain recombines TRBV30 with TRBJ1-1, with TRBD1 as a possible D gene (5 bases). The CDR3 has 15 residues. The V end lost 6 bases, the J end lost 1 base, and 18 bases lay between the germline ends. Germline V gene sequence: CDR1 GTSNPN, CDR2 SVGIG (reference sequence). CDR3 bases: TGTGCCTGTGGGGGATTGGGCGGGGAGAACACTGAAGCTTTCTTT. Its protein is CACGGLGGENTEAFF.

The rearrangement uses TRBV11-2 and TRBJ2-7; D is unresolved. The CDR3 sequence is 14 residues long. Looked up from germline, CDR1 is SGHAT and CDR2 is FQNNGV. The V end was cut by 3 bases, the J end by 3 bases, with 12 bases between. The CDR3 region has the DNA TGTGCCAGCAGCTTTCCAGGATTGAGCTACGAGCAGTACTTC. It encodes CASSFPGLSYEQYF.

V is TRBV6-5 and J is TRBJ1-2; D is ambiguous. Looked up from germline, CDR1 is MNHEY and CDR2 is SVGAGI. The CDR3 contains 13 residues. With 4 bases removed from V and 0 bases from J, the gap between germline ends came to 6 bases. The CDR3 DNA sequence: TGTGCCAGCAGTTGGAGAGCTAACTATGGCTACACCTTC. Protein product: CASSWRANYGYTF.

The chain joins TRBV9 to TRBJ2-2; D unresolved. CDR3 size: 14 residues. Germline CDR1 reads SGDLS; CDR2 reads YYNGEE. V was pared by 0 bases and J by 1 base, with 4 bases between. The CDR3 here is CASSVVGNTGELFF. The CDR3 DNA sequence: TGTGCCAGCAGCGTAGTGGGGAACACCGGGGAGCTGTTTTTT.

V usage is TRBV29-1 and J usage is TRBJ2-3, with D perhaps TRBD1 or TRBD2 (6 bases each). Between the trimmed V and J ends, which lost 6 bases and 5 bases, there was a span of 18 bases. Germline V gene sequence: CDR1 SQVTM, CDR2 ANQGSEA. The CDR3 totals 14 residues. CDR3 DNA: TGCAGCGTCACAAGGGGGGCGGAGGGAGATACGCAGTATTTT. Translating it yields CSVTRGAEGDTQYF.

The chain is built from TRBV5-6 and TRBJ1-2; D unclear. V lost 2 bases and J lost 2, with 10 bases in between. Germline lookup yields CDR1 SGHDT and CDR2 YYEEEE. The CDR3 is 14 amino acids. CDR3 nucleotides: TGTGCCAGCAGCTTCAGAACGGGGAACTATGGCTACACCTTC. Protein product: CASSFRTGNYGYTF.

The table lists this clone with a few counts. A much larger clone lies one base from this, so it may be a read error. The chain uses TRBV5-6 and TRBJ2-2, with unresolved D. Germline V lookup: CDR1 SGHDT, CDR2 YYEEEE. The CDR3 covers 12 residues. V lost 4 bases and J lost 3, with 4 bases in between. The CDR3 sequence is CASSGDTGELFF. The CDR3 DNA follows: TGTGCCAGCAGCGGGGACACCGGGGAGCTGTTTTTT.

This clone has just a few counts. The chain joins TRBV9 to TRBJ1-3; TRBD1 might be the D (6 bases). V was trimmed by 0 bases and J by 7 bases, leaving 8 bases between them. The CDR3 sequence is 13 residues long. Germline V lookup: CDR1 SGDLS, CDR2 YYNGEE. As DNA, the CDR3 is TGTGCCAGCAGCGTAGGGCAGGGGAACACCATATATTTT. It encodes CASSVGQGNTIYF.

This clone was counted between two and nine times. The CDR3 coding sequence is TGTGCCAGTAGTATGGGACAGGGGAGCCCCTTTGGCTACACCTTC. Protein sequence: CASSMGQGSPFGYTF. This chain links TRBV19 with TRBJ1-2; 10 bases agree with TRBD1. V trimming: 3 bases; J trimming: 7 bases; junction bases outside the gene matches: 8. The germline CDR1 and CDR2 sequences are LNHDA and SQIVND (reference sequence). This CDR3 comprises 15 residues.

This clone has a single count. The rearrangement links TRBV5-6 to TRBJ1-5; D gene unclear. Germline V gene lookup returns CDR1 SGHDT and CDR2 YYEEEE. This CDR3 spans 14 amino acids. V lost 4 bases to trimming and J lost 3 bases, with 11 bases between them. The CDR3 region is CASSGPRLNQPQHF. The CDR3 region has the DNA TGTGCCAGCAGCGGACCACGGCTCAATCAGCCCCAGCATTTT.

This clone was counted only a few times. This rearrangement joins TRBV10-3 to TRBJ2-2, with TRBD2 matching over 7 bases. V lost 7 bases, J lost 3 bases, and 5 bases stayed unmatched. CDR1 ENHRY and CDR2 SYGVKD come from the germline V gene. The CDR3 is made up of 14 amino acids. CDR3 DNA sequence: TGTGCCATCACGGAGCGGGGAGACACCGGGGAGCTGTTTTTT. It encodes CAITERGDTGELFF.

This clone was seen a handful of times. This chain joins TRBV29-1 and TRBJ2-1, with a possible D match to TRBD1 (5 bases). V lost 3 bases and J lost 9, with 12 bases in between. This CDR3 comprises 12 residues. Germline V CDR1 and CDR2: SQVTM, ANQGSEA. CDR3 coding DNA: TGCAGCGTTGATCTCGGTAGGGGTGAGCAGTTCTTC. It specifies CSVDLGRGEQFF.

The rearrangement uses TRBV30 and TRBJ2-2, with D perhaps TRBD1 (5 bases). The V and J ends lost 4 bases and 0 bases respectively, with 18 bases between them. The CDR3 consists of 17 residues. Germline V lookup: CDR1 GTSNPN, CDR2 SVGIG (reference sequence). The CDR3 spells CAWTGTGPRSNTGELFF. The CDR3 nucleotides are TGTGCCTGGACGGGCACAGGCCCCCGATCGAACACCGGGGAGCTGTTTTTT.

This clone was seen more than once but under ten times. The chain joins TRBV7-9 to TRBJ1-6; a weak D match, TRBD1 (5 bases). This CDR3 is built from 14 residues. The germline V and J ends were trimmed by 5 bases and 8 bases, with 13 bases remaining between them. Germline lookup yields CDR1 SEHNR and CDR2 FQNEAQ (reference sequence). CDR3 loop: CASSQWGMDSPLHF. The DNA of the CDR3 is TGTGCCAGCAGCCAATGGGGCATGGATTCACCCCTCCACTTT.

The genes are TRBV30 and TRBJ2-1; D perhaps matches TRBD2 (5 bases). This CDR3 has 11 amino acids. Germline CDR1 GTSNPN, CDR2 SVGIG (reference sequence). V lost 3 bases and J 6 bases, leaving 6 bases between the germline ends. For the CDR3, the DNA is TGTGCCTGGAGGGACTCCAATGAGCAGTTCTTC. It is translated as CAWRDSNEQFF.

V is TRBV4-2 and J is TRBJ2-7; D unresolved. Trimming took off 4 bases at V and 0 bases at J, with 16 bases between the two ends. CDR3 length equals 16 residues. In germline, CDR1 is LGHNA, CDR2 YNFKEQ. The CDR3 nucleotides read TGTGCCAGCAGCCCCCCGGGCGGTGAAGACTCCTACGAGCAGTACTTC. This translates into CASSPPGGEDSYEQYF.